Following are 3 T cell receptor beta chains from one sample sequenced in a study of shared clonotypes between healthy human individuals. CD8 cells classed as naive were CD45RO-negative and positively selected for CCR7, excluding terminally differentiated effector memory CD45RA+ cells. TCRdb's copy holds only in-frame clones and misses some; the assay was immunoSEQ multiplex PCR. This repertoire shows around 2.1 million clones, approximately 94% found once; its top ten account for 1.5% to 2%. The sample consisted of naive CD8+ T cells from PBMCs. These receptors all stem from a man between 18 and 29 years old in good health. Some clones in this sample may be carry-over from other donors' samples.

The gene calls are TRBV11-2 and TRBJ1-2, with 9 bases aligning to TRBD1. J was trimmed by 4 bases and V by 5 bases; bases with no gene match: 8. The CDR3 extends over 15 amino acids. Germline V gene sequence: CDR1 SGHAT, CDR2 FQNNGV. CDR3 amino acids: CASSRYRGPGYGYTF. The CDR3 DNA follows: TGTGCCAGCAGCCGATACAGGGGGCCAGGCTATGGCTACACCTTC.

The CDR3 spells CASSTLGTGDNEQFF. The CDR3 DNA is TGTGCCAGCAGTACCCTCGGGACAGGGGACAATGAGCAGTTCTTC. The chain joins TRBV27 to TRBJ2-1; 10 bases fit TRBD1. The CDR3 is 15 residues long. CDR1 MNHEY and CDR2 SMNVEV come from the germline V gene (reference sequence). The junction had 6 bases not matched to a gene; V was cut back by 5 bases and J by 5 bases.

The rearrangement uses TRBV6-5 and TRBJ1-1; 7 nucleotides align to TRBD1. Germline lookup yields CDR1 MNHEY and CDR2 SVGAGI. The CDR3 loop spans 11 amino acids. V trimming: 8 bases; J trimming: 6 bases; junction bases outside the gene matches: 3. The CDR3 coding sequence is TGTGCCAGCCGACAGGGAGCTGAAGCTTTCTTT. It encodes CASRQGAEAFF.